This TCR beta chain was sequenced during a study of CD8+CD57+ T cells in acquired aplastic anemia. Genomic DNA acted as the template from which TCR beta VDJ combination and CDR3 sequence profiling were carried out. TCRdb processed the reads anew with MiXCR; each CDR3 protein has one entry. The sample contains some 140,000 distinct CDR3 sequences, over 50% of which appear only once. Sequencing was done on patients that had shown CD8+CD57+ cell expansion by flow cytometry. This clonotype has just a few counts. The CDR3 has 11 residues. V lost 4 bases to trimming and J lost 4 bases, with 4 bases between them.

The receptor's source is a human donor with aplastic anemia. The J gene is TRBJ2-5, the V gene TRBV12-3 or TRBV12-4; D is unresolved. Sequenced: sorted CD4+, CD8+, or CD8+CD57+ T cells (not recorded which) from PBMCs. CDR3 protein: CASSYAETQYF. DNA for the CDR3: TGTGCCAGCAGTTACGCAGAGACCCAGTACTTC.